The rows below give T cell receptor beta chains drawn from one sample of a study of T cell responses to AZD1222 COVID-19 vaccine. Data came from immunoSEQ multiplex PCR; TCRdb stores just in-frame clones and leaves some out. Counted here are about 150,000 clones, 85% to 95% occurring once; the ten biggest clones make up 5% to 6.5%. The sample here was peripheral blood, taken on day 0 of AZD1222 vaccination. All receptors come from an adult in good health. Both conserved end residues are part of each CDR3. The D gene is left open where the match is weak. Clone size is shown for a subset of rows, as once, few, many or a class of expanded clone.

D gene | J gene | V gene | clone size | CDR3 DNA | CDR3 protein
TRBD1 | TRBJ2-3 | TRBV16 | . | TGTGCCAGCAGCTCCCAAACAGGGGGTAAGAAGTATTTT | CASSSQTGGKKYF
. | TRBJ1-1 | TRBV11-2 | . | TGTGCCAGCAGCCCCTTGAGACGGAGGGGAGTCCATTATGAAGCTTTCTTT | CASSPLRRRGVHYEAFF
. | TRBJ2-1 | TRBV5-1 | . | TGCGCCAGCAGCTTGGCCAGGGCCCACTACAATGAGCAGTTCTTC | CASSLARAHYNEQFF
TRBD2 | TRBJ2-3 | TRBV19 | . | TGTGCCAGTAGTATCGGACTAGCGGGAGGACTTACGCAGTATTTT | CASSIGLAGGLTQYF
TRBD1 | TRBJ2-6 | TRBV9 | . | TGTGCCAGCAGCCTGAGGACAGGGCCCCTCTCTGGGGCCAACGTCCTGACTTTC | CASSLRTGPLSGANVLTF
. | TRBJ2-1 | TRBV15 | . | TGTGCCACCAGCAGAGATCCAGGACTCTACAATGAGCAGTTCTTC | CATSRDPGLYNEQFF
. | TRBJ2-2 | TRBV19 | . | TGTGCCAGCCGATTTCTGAACACCGGGGAGCTGTTTTTT | CASRFLNTGELFF
. | TRBJ2-7 | TRBV18 | . | TGTGCCAGCTCAATCCCACCACCCTCCGAGCAGTACTTC | CASSIPPPSEQYF
. | TRBJ1-2 | TRBV7-9 | . | TGTGCCAGCAGCTTAGGTCGGGGTGGAACAGGGCGGAGTGGCTACACCTTC | CASSLGRGGTGRSGYTF
. | TRBJ2-6 | TRBV4-1 | . | TGCGCCAGCAGCCCCCTGCTTAGCTCTGGGGCCAACGTCCTGACTTTC | CASSPLLSSGANVLTF
TRBD1 | TRBJ2-1 | TRBV5-1 | few | TGCGCCAGCAGCCTGGGGGACAGGGGGCGCGGGAATGAGCAGTTCTTC | CASSLGDRGRGNEQFF
. | TRBJ2-2 | TRBV19 | once | TGTGCCAGTAGCTACAGGGACTTTCGGAACACCGGGGAGCTGTTTTTT | CASSYRDFRNTGELFF
. | TRBJ2-2 | TRBV6-5 | . | TGTGCCAGCAGTTACTCGGCCGCATCTACCGGGGAGCTGTTTTTT | CASSYSAASTGELFF
. | TRBJ1-2 | TRBV28 | . | TGTGCCAGCAGTTTAAGCCCTAACTATGGCTACACCTTC | CASSLSPNYGYTF
. | TRBJ2-3 | TRBV5-4 | once | TGTGCCAGCAGCTTGGATAGACAGTCTGCCACAGATACGCAGTATTTT | CASSLDRQSATDTQYF
. | TRBJ2-7 | TRBV10-3 | . | TGTGCCATCAGTGAGGGGGATAGCGATGCCTCCTACGAGCAGTACTTC | CAISEGDSDASYEQYF
. | TRBJ2-3 | TRBV15 | . | TGTGCCACCAGCAGAGTAAGGGACATACCCACAGATACGCAGTATTTT | CATSRVRDIPTDTQYF
TRBD2 | TRBJ2-2 | TRBV12-5 | . | TGTGCTAGTGGTGGGCTAGCGGGAGTTGGGGAGCTGTTTTTT | CASGGLAGVGELFF
. | TRBJ1-2 | TRBV5-3 | . | TGTGCCAGAAGCTTGGAGGGTGCAGGGATTTCGTCTGGCTACACCTTC | CARSLEGAGISSGYTF
. | TRBJ2-2 | TRBV9 | . | TGTGCCAGCAGCGAGGTTGCCGGGGAGCTGTTTTTT | CASSEVAGELFF
. | TRBJ2-5 | TRBV3-1/TRBV3-2 | once | TGTGCCAGCAGCCAACCCGGGGACCAAGAGACCCAGTACTTC | CASSQPGDQETQYF
TRBD1 | TRBJ2-3 | TRBV3-1/TRBV3-2 | . | TGTGCCAGCAGCCAGGGGACAGGATTGGGTACGCAGTATTTT | CASSQGTGLGTQYF
. | TRBJ1-1 | TRBV12-5 | . | TGTGCTAGTGCCCTTATCCAGGGGATCACTGAAGCTTTCTTT | CASALIQGITEAFF
. | TRBJ1-3 | TRBV18 | . | TGTGCCAGCTCACCAAGAGGTACTGATGGAAACACCATATATTTT | CASSPRGTDGNTIYF
TRBD2 | TRBJ2-2 | TRBV2 | . | TGTGCCAGCGGGGGAGGACTAGCAGCTGCCACCGGGGAGCTGTTTTTT | CASGGGLAAATGELFF
TRBD2 | TRBJ2-2 | TRBV25-1 | once | TGTGCCAGCAGTCAGCCGGGACTAGCGGTCGGCGGGGAGCTGTTTTTT | CASSQPGLAVGGELFF
. | TRBJ2-1 | TRBV9 | . | TGTGCCAGCAGCGTAGCGGGAGAGATCTACAATGAGCAGTTCTTC | CASSVAGEIYNEQFF
. | TRBJ2-1 | TRBV19 | . | TGTGCCAGTAGTATGAAAGGTGCGGGGCACTTTTACAATGAGCAGTTCTTC | CASSMKGAGHFYNEQFF
. | TRBJ1-5 | TRBV18 | . | TGTGCCAGCTCACCAACAGGGAATAGCAATCAGCCCCAGCATTTT | CASSPTGNSNQPQHF
. | TRBJ2-2 | TRBV7-9 | . | TGTGCCAGCAGCTTAGAGTACAGGACCGGGGAGCTGTTTTTT | CASSLEYRTGELFF
. | TRBJ1-2 | TRBV18 | . | TGTGCCAGCTCACCACGGGCAGGGGCGAACTATGGCTACACCTTC | CASSPRAGANYGYTF
. | TRBJ1-5 | TRBV28 | . | TGTGCCAGCAGGGGTCCTGACGGACGCAATCAGCCCCAGCATTTT | CASRGPDGRNQPQHF
. | TRBJ1-5 | TRBV4-1 | . | TGCGCCAGCAGCCAAGAAGGGAGGGAGGAACAGCCCCAGCATTTT | CASSQEGREEQPQHF
. | TRBJ2-7 | TRBV3-1/TRBV3-2 | . | TGTGCCAGCAGCCAGAACAGGGTCAGCTCCTACGAGCAGTACTTC | CASSQNRVSSYEQYF
. | TRBJ1-1 | TRBV25-1 | . | TGTGCCAGCAGTCTTTCCACGGGGAGGATGGCTTTCTTT | CASSLSTGRMAFF
. | TRBJ2-2 | TRBV11-3 | . | TGTGCCAGCAGCTCGGAGCCCCGGGAGCTGTTTTTT | CASSSEPRELFF
TRBD1 | TRBJ2-6 | TRBV7-8 | once | TGTGCCAGCAGCGAAAAACAGGGGTATTTTACTGGGGCCAACGTCCTGACTTTC | CASSEKQGYFTGANVLTF
TRBD1 | TRBJ2-2 | TRBV2 | . | TGTGCCAGCAGTGAGGGCAGGGGGCTTTGGCGGTACGCGAACACCGGGGAGCTGTTTTTT | CASSEGRGLWRYANTGELFF
TRBD1 | TRBJ2-3 | TRBV4-1 | . | TGCGCCAGCAGCCAAGATCGACAGGGAGAGGATACGCAGTATTTT | CASSQDRQGEDTQYF
. | TRBJ1-6 | TRBV7-8 | . | TGTGCCAGCAGCTTAGCTACAGCTAATTCACCCCTCCACTTT | CASSLATANSPLHF
. | TRBJ1-1 | TRBV10-2 | . | TGCGCCAGCAGTCCTGCGTGGAACACTGAAGCTTTCTTT | CASSPAWNTEAFF
. | TRBJ2-1 | TRBV2 | . | TGTGCCAGCAGGAGGACAGTAAATGAGCAGTTCTTC | CASRRTVNEQFF
TRBD1 | TRBJ2-7 | TRBV29-1 | . | TGCAGCGTCGGAGGACAGGGGTCAGGTCGCCCCTACGAGCAGTACTTC | CSVGGQGSGRPYEQYF